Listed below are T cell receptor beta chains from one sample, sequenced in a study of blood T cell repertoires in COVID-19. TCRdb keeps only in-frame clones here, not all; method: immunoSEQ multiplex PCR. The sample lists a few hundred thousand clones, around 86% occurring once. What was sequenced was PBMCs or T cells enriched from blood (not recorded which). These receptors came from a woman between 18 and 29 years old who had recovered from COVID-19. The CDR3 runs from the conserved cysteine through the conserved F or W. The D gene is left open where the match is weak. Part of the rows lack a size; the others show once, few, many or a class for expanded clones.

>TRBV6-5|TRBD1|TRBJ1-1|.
TGTGCCAGCATTACAGGGGTTGAAGCTTTCTTT
CASITGVEAFF
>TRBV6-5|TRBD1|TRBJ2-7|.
TGTGCCAGCAGACGACAGGGGGCCCACGAGCAGTACTTC
CASRRQGAHEQYF
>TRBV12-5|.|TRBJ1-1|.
TGTGCTAGTGGTTTATCCCAGGGCCTGAACACTGAAGCTTTCTTT
CASGLSQGLNTEAFF
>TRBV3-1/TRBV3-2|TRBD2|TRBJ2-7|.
TGTGCCAGCAGTCCTAACCTAGCGGGAGGGATTGAGGAGCAGTACTTC
CASSPNLAGGIEEQYF
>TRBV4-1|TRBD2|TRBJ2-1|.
TGCGCCAGCAGCCACGTCTTGGCGGGAGGGCCCTCCAATGAGCAGTTCTTC
CASSHVLAGGPSNEQFF
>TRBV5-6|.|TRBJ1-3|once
TGTGCCAGCAGCTTCGGTACTGGAAACACCATATATTTT
CASSFGTGNTIYF
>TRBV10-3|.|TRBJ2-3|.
TGTGCCTCCAGGGAGAGGACAGTTACAGATACGCAGTATTTT
CASRERTVTDTQYF
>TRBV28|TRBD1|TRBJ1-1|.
TGTGCCAGCAGTCCCGGGACAGGGGCCGTAGGGAACACTGAAGCTTTCTTT
CASSPGTGAVGNTEAFF
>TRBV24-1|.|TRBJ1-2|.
TGTGCCACCCATCGCGAGCGTGATGGCTACACCTTC
CATHRERDGYTF
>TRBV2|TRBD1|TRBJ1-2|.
TGTGCCAGCAGTGAAGACGCAGGGGGCGGCTACACCTTC
CASSEDAGGGYTF
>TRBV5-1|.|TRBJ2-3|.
TGCGCCAGCAGTCCCAGGTCGCCAACGACAGATACGCAGTATTTT
CASSPRSPTTDTQYF
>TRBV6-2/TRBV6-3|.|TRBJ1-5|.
TGTGCCAGCAGTTACTCGGCACGAAGCAATCAGCCCCAGCATTTT
CASSYSARSNQPQHF
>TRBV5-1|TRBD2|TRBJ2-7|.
TGCGCCAGCAGCTCGTTACTAGCGGACTACGAGCAGTACTTC
CASSSLLADYEQYF
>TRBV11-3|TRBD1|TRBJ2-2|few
TGTGCCAGCAGCGCCAACACAGGGGTCGGGGAGCTGTTTTTT
CASSANTGVGELFF
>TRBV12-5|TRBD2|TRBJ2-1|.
TGTGCTAGTGGACGGACTAGCGGATACAATGAGCAGTTCTTC
CASGRTSGYNEQFF
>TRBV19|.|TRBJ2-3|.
TGTGCCAGCGTAGGCGGGACCACAGATACGCAGTATTTT
CASVGGTTDTQYF
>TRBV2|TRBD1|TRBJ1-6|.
TGTGCCAGCAGTGAACGACAGGGGGATAATTCACCCCTCCACTTT
CASSERQGDNSPLHF
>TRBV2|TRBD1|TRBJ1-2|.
TGTGCCAGCAAAGGGGACAGCCGAAACTATGGCTACACCTTC
CASKGDSRNYGYTF
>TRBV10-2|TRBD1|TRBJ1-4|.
TGCGCCAGCACCCGACAGGGGGCGCCTGGGGGTGAAAAACTGTTTTTT
CASTRQGAPGGEKLFF
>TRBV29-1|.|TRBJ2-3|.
TGCAGCGTTGGGTCAGGAGATACGCAGTATTTT
CSVGSGDTQYF
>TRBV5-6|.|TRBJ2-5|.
TGTGCCAGCAGCTTGTTGGAGAAAGAGACCCAGTACTTC
CASSLLEKETQYF
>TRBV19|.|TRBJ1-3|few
TGTGCCAGTAGTATGGGACTGAGGGGAAACACCATATATTTT
CASSMGLRGNTIYF
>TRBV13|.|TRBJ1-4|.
TGTGCCAGCAGCATAGGGCCGGCTAATGAAAAACTGTTTTTT
CASSIGPANEKLFF
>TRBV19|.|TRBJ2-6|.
TGTGCCAGTAGTCCAGGCCAGGGCTCTGGGGCCAACGTCCTGACTTTC
CASSPGQGSGANVLTF
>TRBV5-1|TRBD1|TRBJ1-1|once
TGCGCCAGCAGCACGAGACAGGGGAACACTGAAGCTTTCTTT
CASSTRQGNTEAFF
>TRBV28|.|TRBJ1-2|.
TGTGCCAGCAGTCCATACGGCAGGGGAGTGCGTGGCTACACCTTC
CASSPYGRGVRGYTF
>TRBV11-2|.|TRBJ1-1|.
TGTGCCAGCAGCTTACAGGGGAGAGGAGCTTTCTTT
CASSLQGRGAFF
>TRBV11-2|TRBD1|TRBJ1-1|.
TGTGCCAGCAGCCACTTGACAGGGGATGCTTTCTTT
CASSHLTGDAFF
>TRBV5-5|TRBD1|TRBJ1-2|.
TGTGCCAGCAGCACCGGACAGGCGCCCCACTATGGCTACACCTTC
CASSTGQAPHYGYTF
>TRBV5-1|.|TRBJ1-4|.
TGCGCCAGCAGCTCGGGGGGAGCCAATGAAAAACTGTTTTTT
CASSSGGANEKLFF
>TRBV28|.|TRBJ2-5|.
TGTGCCAGCAGCCCAGTCGAGGGCCAAGAGACCCAGTACTTC
CASSPVEGQETQYF
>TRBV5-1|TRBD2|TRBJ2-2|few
TGCGCCAGCAGCTCTAGCGGGACGAACACCGGGGAGCTGTTTTTT
CASSSSGTNTGELFF
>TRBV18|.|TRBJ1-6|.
TGTGCCAGCTCACCACCGTCCAGGTCCGATAATTCACCCCTCCACTTT
CASSPPSRSDNSPLHF
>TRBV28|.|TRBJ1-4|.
TGTGCCAGCAGTTTATCTCCAGGGATTGAGGAACTGTTTTTT
CASSLSPGIEELFF
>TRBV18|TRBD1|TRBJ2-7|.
TGTGCCAGCTCACCGGGGACAGGGGCCACCTACGAGCAGTACTTC
CASSPGTGATYEQYF
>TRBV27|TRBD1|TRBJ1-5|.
TGTGCCAGCAGACGACAGGGAAGGAATCAGCCCCAGCATTTT
CASRRQGRNQPQHF
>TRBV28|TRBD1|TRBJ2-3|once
TGTGCCAGCAGTTCCGGACAGGGAGGTACGCAGTATTTT
CASSSGQGGTQYF
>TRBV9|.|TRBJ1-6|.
TGTGCCAGCAGCAACCCGACAGGTTCCCTTAATAATTCACCCCTCCACTTT
CASSNPTGSLNNSPLHF